This T cell receptor beta chain is drawn from a study of technical replicates of blood from a handful of donors. Per the germline V gene, CDR1 is LNHDA and CDR2 is SQIVND (reference sequence). V lost 3 bases and J 5 bases, leaving 14 bases between the germline ends. There are 14 residues in the CDR3. This clone was picked up one time. Assay used: immunoSEQ multiplex PCR; TCRdb lists only in-frame clones, some missing. The table records tens of thousands of clones, 90% to 95% of them present only once. What was sequenced was PBMCs. V is TRBV19 and J is TRBJ2-7; the D gene is possibly TRBD2 (5 bases). The sequence came from a human donor in good health. Some clones in this sample may be carry-over from other donors' samples. The CDR3 here is CASSILGLTNEQYF. The CDR3 DNA is TGTGCCAGTAGTATTTTAGGACTCACTAACGAGCAGTACTTC.